This record concerns one T cell receptor (beta chain) sequence. Its antigen is as yet unknown. This sample was taken from a study of Ad26.COV2.S vaccination and SARS-CoV-2 variants. Study observations and caveats: Reported post-vaccination CD8+ and CD4+ T cell responses to spike showed substantial breadth. Quantification of TCR breadth and depth may have yielded underestimates of total T cell responses. People who got the vaccine or the placebo had similar non-spike TCR breadth.

The sample's treatment: around 19 received Ad26.COV2.S at low or high dose, single or two shots; about five received placebo; per-sample allocation not given. Collection of samples fell on day 63 after the first vaccine or placebo injection. Donation was by an adult aged 18-55 years who was in Boston. Generated by immunoSEQ multiplex PCR, the TCRdb table keeps only in-frame clones and is missing some. The table records fewer than 500,000 clones, around nine tenths of them present only once. This CDR3 has 16 residues. V shed 0 bases and J shed 4 bases, with 15 bases lying between them. Germline V gives CDR1 SGHRS, CDR2 YFSETQ.

The chain carries TRBV5-1 and TRBJ2-3; D might be TRBD2 (6 bases). The clonotype originates from a person between 18 and 60 years old who received the Ad26.COV2.S COVID-19 vaccine or a placebo. The starting material was peripheral blood, obtained in a trial of Ad26.COV2.S vaccine versus placebo. In DNA form, the CDR3 reads TGCGCCAGCAGCTTGGTAACCGGGAGTGGCCCAGATACGCAGTATTTT. This sequence encodes CASSLVTGSGPDTQYF.